Listed below are T cell receptor beta chains from one sample, sequenced in a study of T-cell memory formation after mild COVID-19. TCRdb redid the calling of the 5' RACE reads with MiXCR, one entry per CDR3 protein. The data contain approximately 410,000 distinct CDR3 sequences, 20% to 30% of them singletons. Sequencing was done on a sample of PBMCs or a T cell subset sorted from them (not recorded which). These receptors were collected from an adult woman who had mild COVID-19 (a few samples of this study predate the infection). Cell type and time point are not known. The CDR3 runs from the conserved cysteine through the conserved F or W. The D gene is left open where the match is weak. Clone size is given for some rows only: seen once, a few or many times, or a class if the clone is expanded.

TRBJ1-5 | . | . | TRBV24-1 | CATSDWTGDQPQHF | TGTGCCACCAGTGACTGGACGGGAGATCAGCCCCAGCATTTT
TRBJ1-1 | . | . | TRBV12-3/TRBV12-4 | CASSLSRYTEAFF | TGTGCCAGCAGTTTGAGCCGGTACACTGAAGCTTTCTTT
TRBJ2-7 | many | TRBD2 | TRBV24-1 | CATSDSGTSESYEQYF | TGTGCCACCAGTGACTCCGGGACTAGCGAGAGCTACGAGCAGTACTTC
TRBJ2-1 | . | TRBD2 | TRBV12-3/TRBV12-4 | CASTLGAGGHGNEQFF | TGTGCCAGCACCCTAGGGGCGGGAGGCCACGGGAATGAGCAGTTCTTC
TRBJ2-1 | few | TRBD2 | TRBV9 | CASSVAQSGRAHEQFF | TGTGCCAGCAGCGTAGCTCAGAGCGGGAGGGCCCATGAGCAGTTCTTC
TRBJ1-5 | . | . | TRBV7-3 | CASSPYLGGDSNQPQHF | TGTGCCAGCAGCCCCTATTTGGGGGGTGACAGCAATCAGCCCCAGCATTTT
TRBJ2-2 | . | TRBD1 | TRBV19 | CASSIPKGQANTGELFF | TGTGCCAGTAGTATCCCAAAGGGACAGGCTAACACCGGGGAGCTGTTTTTT
TRBJ2-7 | few | . | TRBV20-1 | CSASFGLGPLPYEQYF | TGCAGTGCTAGTTTCGGCCTGGGGCCTTTACCATACGAGCAGTACTTC
TRBJ2-1 | few | TRBD2 | TRBV11-2 | CASSLSGTANEQFF | TGTGCCAGCAGCTTAAGCGGGACGGCCAATGAGCAGTTCTTC
TRBJ1-5 | few | . | TRBV7-2 | CASSLDGGIQPQHF | TGTGCCAGCAGCTTAGACGGAGGTATTCAGCCCCAGCATTTT
TRBJ1-1 | . | . | TRBV12-3/TRBV12-4 | CASRSRTAMNTEAFF | TGTGCCAGCAGATCAAGGACAGCCATGAACACTGAAGCTTTCTTT
TRBJ1-1 | . | TRBD1 | TRBV4-1 | CASSQNQGAGAFF | TGCGCCAGCAGCCAGAACCAGGGGGCCGGAGCTTTCTTT
TRBJ1-3 | . | TRBD1 | TRBV7-9 | CASSARQGAGGNTIYF | TGTGCCAGCAGCGCCCGACAGGGGGCTGGTGGAAACACCATATATTTT
TRBJ1-1 | . | TRBD1 | TRBV10-3 | CAISEWTGGLNTEAFF | TGTGCCATCAGCGAATGGACAGGGGGCCTGAACACTGAAGCTTTCTTT
TRBJ2-7 | . | . | TRBV7-2 | CASSLALAPPQQYF | TGTGCCAGCAGCTTAGCTCTAGCGCCCCCCCAGCAGTACTTC
TRBJ2-7 | few | . | TRBV12-3/TRBV12-4 | CASSLNLESSYEQYF | TGTGCCAGCAGTTTAAATTTGGAGTCCTCCTACGAGCAGTACTTC
TRBJ2-1 | few | . | TRBV12-3/TRBV12-4 | CASSFSGTPRYNEQFF | TGTGCCAGCAGTTTCTCCGGGACTCCACGCTACAATGAGCAGTTCTTC
TRBJ1-3 | few | . | TRBV7-8 | CASSSTTPTARNTIYF | TGTGCCAGCAGCTCGACCACACCGACAGCCAGAAACACCATATATTTT
TRBJ1-2 | few | . | TRBV7-9 | CASSFLRRADGYTF | TGTGCCAGCAGCTTTCTAAGGAGAGCGGATGGCTACACCTTC
TRBJ1-1 | . | . | TRBV15 | CATSRDPNTEAFF | TGTGCCACCAGCAGAGACCCGAACACTGAAGCTTTCTTT
TRBJ2-2 | . | . | TRBV12-5 | CASGLVGAGELFF | TGTGCTAGTGGTTTGGTGGGTGCCGGGGAGCTGTTTTTT
TRBJ2-7 | . | . | TRBV5-4 | CASSFGDGSYEQYF | TGTGCCAGCAGCTTTGGAGACGGATCCTACGAGCAGTACTTC
TRBJ2-7 | few | TRBD2 | TRBV7-9 | CASTWGRPGRGTYEQYF | TGTGCCAGCACCTGGGGCCGCCCCGGGAGGGGCACCTACGAGCAGTACTTC
TRBJ2-1 | . | TRBD2 | TRBV7-2 | CASRGGGSGRRLQFF | TGTGCCAGCCGAGGCGGGGGAAGCGGACGAAGGTTGCAGTTCTTC
TRBJ1-1 | . | . | TRBV30 | CAWSAIDDRMNTEAFF | TGTGCCTGGAGTGCCATCGATGACAGAATGAACACTGAAGCTTTCTTT
TRBJ2-7 | . | TRBD2 | TRBV12-3/TRBV12-4 | CASSPPGGGGPYEQYF | TGTGCCAGCAGTCCACCGGGCGGGGGGGGGCCCTACGAGCAGTACTTC
TRBJ2-3 | . | . | TRBV5-1 | CASSSDNRVKDTQYF | TGCGCCAGCAGTTCCGATAACAGGGTGAAAGATACGCAGTATTTT
TRBJ2-7 | few | TRBD2 | TRBV6-5 | CASSYPSMGIAGNYEQYF | TGTGCCAGCAGTTACCCCTCGATGGGAATAGCGGGGAACTACGAGCAGTACTTC
TRBJ2-5 | . | . | TRBV18 | CASSPTRIGQGRQEETQYF | TGTGCCAGCTCACCTACTCGAATAGGACAAGGCCGACAGGAAGAGACCCAGTACTTC
TRBJ2-7 | . | TRBD1 | TRBV19 | CASSQPSGTGTYEQYF | TGTGCCAGTAGTCAACCCTCCGGGACAGGGACCTACGAGCAGTACTTC
TRBJ1-5 | . | . | TRBV20-1 | CSASPGHKQPQHF | TGCAGTGCTAGTCCGGGACACAAACAGCCCCAGCATTTT
TRBJ1-2 | . | . | TRBV10-3 | CAISAGDGANYGYTF | TGTGCCATCAGTGCGGGGGACGGAGCTAACTATGGCTACACCTTC
TRBJ1-6 | few | . | TRBV20-1 | CSARKSGTDNSPLHF | TGCAGTGCTAGAAAATCCGGGACGGATAATTCACCCCTCCACTTT
TRBJ2-4 | few | . | TRBV18 | CASSPSEAKNIQYF | TGTGCCAGCTCCCCGTCTGAGGCCAAAAACATTCAGTACTTC
TRBJ2-1 | few | TRBD2 | TRBV7-2 | CASRRASGNEQFF | TGTGCCAGCAGGAGGGCTAGCGGCAATGAGCAGTTCTTC
TRBJ2-2 | few | TRBD2 | TRBV5-1 | CASSLMGLANTGELFF | TGCGCCAGCAGCTTGATGGGACTAGCGAACACCGGGGAGCTGTTTTTT
TRBJ1-4 | few | . | TRBV10-3 | CAISRDSGGEKLFF | TGTGCCATCAGCAGGGACTCCGGGGGTGAAAAACTGTTTTTT
TRBJ2-3 | . | . | TRBV7-2 | CASSRLAAGGGDTQYF | TGTGCCAGCAGCCGTCTAGCGGCAGGGGGTGGAGATACGCAGTATTTT
TRBJ2-5 | . | . | TRBV29-1 | CSVQTFYPFEETQYF | TGCAGCGTCCAAACCTTCTACCCTTTTGAAGAGACCCAGTACTTC
TRBJ2-3 | few | TRBD2 | TRBV12-3/TRBV12-4 | CASSGLAGGQGDTQYF | TGTGCCAGCAGTGGACTAGCGGGGGGGCAAGGAGATACGCAGTATTTT
TRBJ1-2 | . | . | TRBV29-1 | CSVVLGNYGYTF | TGCAGCGTTGTGCTGGGAAACTATGGCTACACCTTC
TRBJ2-1 | few | TRBD2 | TRBV7-3 | CASSALAGDYNEQFF | TGTGCCAGCAGCGCACTAGCGGGGGACTACAATGAGCAGTTCTTC
TRBJ2-3 | . | . | TRBV11-2 | CASSLAPSGMGITDTQYF | TGTGCCAGCAGCTTAGCCCCCAGTGGTATGGGCATCACAGATACGCAGTATTTT
TRBJ2-7 | . | TRBD1 | TRBV29-1 | CSVGKPSQTGTEYEQYF | TGCAGCGTTGGAAAACCCTCCCAAACCGGGACAGAATACGAGCAGTACTTC
TRBJ1-2 | few | . | TRBV5-1 | CASSHPGDGYTF | TGCGCCAGCTCCCACCCGGGCGATGGCTACACCTTC
TRBJ1-1 | . | . | TRBV11-2 | CASSLTAEAFF | TGTGCCAGCAGCTTGACAGCTGAAGCTTTCTTT
TRBJ1-6 | few | . | TRBV20-1 | CSARDLGDKGDHSPLHF | TGCAGTGCTAGAGATCTGGGGGACAAGGGCGATCATTCACCCCTCCACTTT
TRBJ2-7 | few | . | TRBV4-2 | CASSQGDGSSYEQYF | TGTGCCAGCAGCCAAGGAGACGGGAGCTCCTACGAGCAGTACTTC
TRBJ2-1 | few | TRBD1 | TRBV5-6 | CASSFYGTGSYNEQFF | TGTGCCAGCAGCTTTTATGGGACAGGCTCCTACAATGAGCAGTTCTTC
TRBJ1-1 | few | . | TRBV7-3 | CASSPWGGRNTEAFF | TGTGCCAGCAGCCCCTGGGGGGGGAGGAACACTGAAGCTTTCTTT
TRBJ2-7 | few | TRBD1 | TRBV20-1 | CSAIPGQGSYEQYF | TGCAGTGCTATCCCGGGACAGGGGTCCTACGAGCAGTACTTC
TRBJ2-7 | few | . | TRBV4-2 | CASSQRRSSYEQYF | TGTGCCAGCAGCCAACGCAGGAGCTCCTACGAGCAGTACTTC
TRBJ2-2 | few | . | TRBV3-1 | CASSYHGSRRQTGELFF | TGTGCCAGCAGCTACCACGGGAGTCGCCGCCAAACCGGGGAGCTGTTTTTT
TRBJ1-6 | . | . | TRBV7-2 | CASSSTSTGSPLHF | TGTGCCAGCAGCTCCACCTCGACCGGATCACCCCTCCACTTT